The T cell receptor beta chain under discussion was sequenced for a study of blood T cell repertoires in COVID-19. Study context: In each case, the material was cDNA or gDNA derived from T cells, B-cell-depleted T cells, or PBMCs.

Patients in Seattle were enrolled during active infection, then followed longitudinally. This CDR3 contains 23 residues. CDR1 is ENHRY, CDR2 SYGVKD, per germline. Losses at the gene ends were 0 bases for V and 0 bases for J; bases not matched to a gene: 24. In the original analysis: The assay estimated nucleated cells by amplifying reference gene primers. The table came from immunoSEQ multiplex PCR; TCRdb's copy has only in-frame clones and leaves some out. The V and J calls and clone size are taken from that table; D and trimming were inferred from the DNA. The sample carries under 200,000 clones, approximately 91% recorded once.

The TCR was taken from a man aged 18 to 29 with COVID-19, enrolled during active disease. The chain has TRBV10-3 and TRBJ2-5; 8 bases fit TRBD2. The sample taken for sequencing was peripheral blood. CDR3 residues: CAISESRMRVPNSGNLYQETQYF. CDR3 DNA: TGTGCCATCAGTGAGTCGAGGATGAGGGTACCTAATAGCGGGAACTTGTACCAAGAGACCCAGTACTTC.